Listed below are T cell receptor beta chains from one sample, sequenced in a study of T cell responses to AZD1222 COVID-19 vaccine. The assay was immunoSEQ multiplex PCR, and TCRdb's table has in-frame clones only and misses some. Of about 110,000 clones detected, around nine tenths appear once; the ten largest clones hold about 2.5%. The starting material was peripheral blood, obtained 28 days after the second AZD1222 dose. The receptors originated from an adult who received the AZD1222 COVID-19 vaccine. The CDR3 runs from the conserved cysteine through the conserved F or W.

CASSSLGPGTGGIGQFF,TRBV7-2
CASHRPVVDTGELFF,TRBV7-9
CASSTNGQGGSPLHF,TRBV2
CASSLAVGAGNTIYF,TRBV5-5
CASSLLRGLSPLHF,TRBV5-8
CASSPALGQPQHF,TRBV5-4
CASSAAAYEQYF,TRBV6-2/TRBV6-3
CASSPGAQETQYF,TRBV18
CASSSGITGEEQFF,TRBV7-7
CAILDNTADRYTF,TRBV10-3
CASSVNRVTNQPQHF,TRBV7-2
CASSSAGLAAYNEQFF,TRBV7-3
CASSQAQTSGNTIYF,TRBV4-1
CAYPPAGSYNEQFF,TRBV10-3
CASGEYEQYF,TRBV4-2
CASSLAQGGTQYF,TRBV5-8
CAWRGDREATEAFF,TRBV30
CASSFQQGGGYTF,TRBV5-5
CASSSPREGNEQYF,TRBV5-4
CASSLYNEQFF,TRBV4-1
CSSTRTANTEAFF,TRBV29-1
CASSLSRATNTEAFF,TRBV27
CASSLIRATYGYTF,TRBV7-2
CAISRMTGADYGYTF,TRBV10-3
CATSPGRHEKLFF,TRBV15
CASSLTDSGNTIYF,TRBV11-2
CASSEGLRSSYEQYF,TRBV6-1
CASSYRPLSRVNTEAFF,TRBV6-2/TRBV6-3
CASSLDSYYEQYF,TRBV7-8
CATSDGTGSADTQYF,TRBV24-1
CASSWGGRNTEAFF,TRBV5-1
CASSVVADRPYEEQYF,TRBV9
CASSLDAGRNSPLHF,TRBV5-4
CASSGERDYGYTF,TRBV12-3/TRBV12-4
CASSLGAGTGDGYTF,TRBV5-1
CAIKGDPNEQYF,TRBV10-3
CASSLAGGGFSGANVLTF,TRBV7-9
CASSLGLGQGSQPQHF,TRBV7-8
CASSEQGPGGYTF,TRBV6-1
CASSPQGFVSDTQYF,TRBV28
CASSQDLGVYGYTF,TRBV4-2
CASSQTRAADTQYF,TRBV6-5
CASSEDRDRVYEQYF,TRBV7-2
CASSPRTIGFYGYTF,TRBV11-2